This entry concerns a single T cell receptor beta chain. Its antigen is still unknown. CDR3 length: 13 residues. Peripheral blood samples of 9.5 to 10 milliliters were drawn from each donor. The sample belongs to a study of blood T cells in healthy people across ages. Study-level points and caveats: Measured against age, TCR beta diversity per million T cells decreased in a roughly linear manner. Unknown CMV status may confound age-related changes in expanded clones.

Combining a sample-barcoded 5' primer with a J-beta primer mix, a second PCR ran for about 6 to 12 cycles. TCRdb used MiXCR to reprocess the 5' RACE reads, holding one entry per CDR3 protein. Found here are approximately 1,700,000 distinct CDR3 sequences, about 39% of them singletons; the top ten hold 23%. The chain carries TRBV12-3 or TRBV12-4 and TRBJ2-5; D call uncertain. The J call may be faulty, since TRBJ2-7 better matches the DNA end. The TCR was taken from a human donor in good health. Sequencing was done on a sample of blood. This CDR3 is CASSPSRHGEQYF. DNA of the CDR3: TGTGCCAGCAGCCCCAGCCGGCACGGCGAGCAGTACTTC.